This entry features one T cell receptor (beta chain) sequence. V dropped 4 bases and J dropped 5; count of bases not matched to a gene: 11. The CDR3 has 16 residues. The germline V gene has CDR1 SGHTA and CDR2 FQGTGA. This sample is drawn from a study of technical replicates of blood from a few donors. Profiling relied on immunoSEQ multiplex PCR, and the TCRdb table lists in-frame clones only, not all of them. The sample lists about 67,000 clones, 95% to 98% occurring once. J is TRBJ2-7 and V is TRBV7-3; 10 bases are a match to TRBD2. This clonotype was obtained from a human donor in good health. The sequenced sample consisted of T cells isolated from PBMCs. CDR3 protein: CASSSTGKREGHEQYF. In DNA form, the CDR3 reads TGTGCCAGCAGCTCGACGGGGAAGCGGGAGGGCCACGAGCAGTACTTC.